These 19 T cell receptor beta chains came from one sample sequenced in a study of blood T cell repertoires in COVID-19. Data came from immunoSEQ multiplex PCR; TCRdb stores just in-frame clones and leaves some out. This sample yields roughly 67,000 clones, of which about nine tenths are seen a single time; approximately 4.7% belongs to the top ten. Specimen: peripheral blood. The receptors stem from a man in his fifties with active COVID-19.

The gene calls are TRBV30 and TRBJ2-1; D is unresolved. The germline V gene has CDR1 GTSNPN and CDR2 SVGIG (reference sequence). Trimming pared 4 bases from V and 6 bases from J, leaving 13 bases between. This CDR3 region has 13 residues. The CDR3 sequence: CAWKPVSPNEQFF. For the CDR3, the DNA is TGTGCCTGGAAGCCGGTAAGCCCCAATGAGCAGTTCTTC. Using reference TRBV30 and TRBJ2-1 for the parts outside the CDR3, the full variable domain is SQTIHQWPATLVQPVGSPLSLECTVEGTSNPNLYWYRQAAGRGLQLLFYSVGIGQISSEVPQNLSASRPQDRQFILSSKKLLLSDSGFYLCAWKPVSPNEQFFGPGTRLTVL.

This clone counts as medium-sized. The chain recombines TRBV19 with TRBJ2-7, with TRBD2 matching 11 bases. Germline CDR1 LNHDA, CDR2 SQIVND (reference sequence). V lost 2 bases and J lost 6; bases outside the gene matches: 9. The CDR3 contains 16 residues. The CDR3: CASSISPSGGRVEQYF. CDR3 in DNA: TGTGCCAGTAGTATATCGCCTAGCGGGGGGAGGGTCGAGCAGTACTTC.

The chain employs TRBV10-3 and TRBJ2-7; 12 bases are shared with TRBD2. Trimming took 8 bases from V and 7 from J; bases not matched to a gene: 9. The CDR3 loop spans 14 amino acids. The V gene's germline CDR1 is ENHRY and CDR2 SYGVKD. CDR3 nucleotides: TGTGCCATCCGAAGACTAGCGGGAGTTGGAGAGCAGTACTTC. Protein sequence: CAIRRLAGVGEQYF.

CDR3 region: CASSSSYSGANVLTF. For the CDR3, the DNA is TGTGCCAGCAGCTCGAGTTACTCTGGGGCCAACGTCCTGACTTTC. The rearrangement links TRBV11-3 to TRBJ2-6; no reliable D call. The V gene's germline CDR1 is SGHNT and CDR2 YENEEA. The CDR3 is made up of 15 amino acids. V shed 4 bases and J shed 0 bases, with 7 bases lying between them.

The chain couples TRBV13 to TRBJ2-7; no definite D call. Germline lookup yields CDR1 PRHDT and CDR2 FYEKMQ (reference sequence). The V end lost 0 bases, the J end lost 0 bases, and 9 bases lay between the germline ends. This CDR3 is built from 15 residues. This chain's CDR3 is CASSLGTRSSYEQYF. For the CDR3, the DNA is TGTGCCAGCAGCTTAGGGACTCGGAGCTCCTACGAGCAGTACTTC.

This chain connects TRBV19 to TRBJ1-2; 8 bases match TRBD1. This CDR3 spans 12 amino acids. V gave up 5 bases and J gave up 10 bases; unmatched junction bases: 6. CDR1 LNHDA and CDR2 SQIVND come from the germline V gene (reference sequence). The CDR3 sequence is CASSGLDRDYTF. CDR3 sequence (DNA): TGTGCCAGTAGTGGACTGGACAGGGACTACACCTTC.

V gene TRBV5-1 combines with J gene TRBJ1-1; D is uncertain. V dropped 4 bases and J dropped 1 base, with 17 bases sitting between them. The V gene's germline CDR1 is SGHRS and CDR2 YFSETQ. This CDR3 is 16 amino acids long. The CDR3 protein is CASSLRSTGTNTEAFF. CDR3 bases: TGCGCCAGCAGCCTCCGATCTACGGGTACGAACACTGAAGCTTTCTTT.

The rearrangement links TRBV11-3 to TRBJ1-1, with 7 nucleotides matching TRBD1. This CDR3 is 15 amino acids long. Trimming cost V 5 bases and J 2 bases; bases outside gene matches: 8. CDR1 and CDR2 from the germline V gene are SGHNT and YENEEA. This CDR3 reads CASSPTGVKNTEAFF. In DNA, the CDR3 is TGTGCCAGCAGCCCTACAGGGGTAAAAAACACTGAAGCTTTCTTT.

The CDR3, as DNA: TGTGCCAGCCGGACGACTCCAGGGGGCAGGCAAGGCACTGAAGCTTTCTTT. Its translation is CASRTTPGGRQGTEAFF. The rearrangement links TRBV5-4 to TRBJ1-1; 8 bases line up with TRBD1. The germline gives CDR1 SGHNT, CDR2 YYREEE (reference sequence). The CDR3 loop spans 17 amino acids. V shed 7 bases and J 4 bases; nucleotides not matched to a gene: 18.

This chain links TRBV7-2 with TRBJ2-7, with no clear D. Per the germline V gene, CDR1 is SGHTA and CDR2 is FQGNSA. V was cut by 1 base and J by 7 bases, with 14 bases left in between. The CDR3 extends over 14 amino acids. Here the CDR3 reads CASSLDRNLREQYF. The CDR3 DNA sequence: TGTGCCAGCAGCTTAGACAGAAACCTACGGGAGCAGTACTTC.

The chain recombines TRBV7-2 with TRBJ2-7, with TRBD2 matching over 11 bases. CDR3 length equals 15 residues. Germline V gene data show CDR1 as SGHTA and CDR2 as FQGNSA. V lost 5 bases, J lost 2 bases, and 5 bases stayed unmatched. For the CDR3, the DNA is TGTGCCAGCAGCGGTCTAGCGGGGGGAACCTACGAGCAGTACTTC. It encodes CASSGLAGGTYEQYF.

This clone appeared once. In nucleotides, the CDR3 is TGCGCCAGCAGCCAAAGCGGGGGAATTTACAATGAGCAGTTCTTC. Translated: CASSQSGGIYNEQFF. The V and J genes are TRBV5-1 and TRBJ2-1, with 8 bases that match TRBD2. V was pared by 4 bases and J by 4 bases, with 7 bases of the junction left unmatched. There are 15 residues in the CDR3. Germline CDR1 and CDR2: SGHRS and YFSETQ.

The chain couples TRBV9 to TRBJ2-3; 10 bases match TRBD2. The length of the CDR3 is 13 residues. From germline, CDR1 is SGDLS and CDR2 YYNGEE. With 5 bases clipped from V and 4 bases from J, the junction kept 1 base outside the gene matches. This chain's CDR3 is CASSLAGADTQYF. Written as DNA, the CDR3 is TGTGCCAGCAGTCTAGCGGGAGCAGATACGCAGTATTTT.

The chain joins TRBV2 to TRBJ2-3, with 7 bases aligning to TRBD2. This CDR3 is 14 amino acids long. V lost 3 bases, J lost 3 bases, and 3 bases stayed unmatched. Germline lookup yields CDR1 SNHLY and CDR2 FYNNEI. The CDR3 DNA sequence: TGTGCCAGCAGTGACCTAGCGGCTACAGATACGCAGTATTTT. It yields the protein CASSDLAATDTQYF.

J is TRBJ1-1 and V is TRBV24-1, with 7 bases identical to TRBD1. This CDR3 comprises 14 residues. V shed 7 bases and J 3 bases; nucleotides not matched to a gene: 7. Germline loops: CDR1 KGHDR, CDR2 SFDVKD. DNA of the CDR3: TGTGCCACCAGCGCAACAGGGGTTGACACTGAAGCTTTCTTT. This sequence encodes CATSATGVDTEAFF.

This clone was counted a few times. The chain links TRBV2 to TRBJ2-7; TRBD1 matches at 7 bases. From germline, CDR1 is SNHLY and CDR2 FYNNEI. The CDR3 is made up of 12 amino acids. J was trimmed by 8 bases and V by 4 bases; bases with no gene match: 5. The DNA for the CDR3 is TGTGCCAGCAGTGTGACAGGGCCCAAGCAGTACTTC. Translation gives CASSVTGPKQYF.

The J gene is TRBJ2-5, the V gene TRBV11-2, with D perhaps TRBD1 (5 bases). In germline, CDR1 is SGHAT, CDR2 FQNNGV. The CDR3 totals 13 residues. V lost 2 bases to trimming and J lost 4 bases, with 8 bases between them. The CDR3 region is CASSLPGPETQYF. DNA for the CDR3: TGTGCCAGCAGCTTACCAGGGCCAGAGACCCAGTACTTC.

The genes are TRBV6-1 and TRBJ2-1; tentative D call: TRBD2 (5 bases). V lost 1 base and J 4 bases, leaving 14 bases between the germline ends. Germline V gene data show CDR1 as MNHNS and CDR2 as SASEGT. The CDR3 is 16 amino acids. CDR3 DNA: TGTGCCAGCAGTGAAGGGGATTGGGAGAAATACAATGAGCAGTTCTTC. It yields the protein CASSEGDWEKYNEQFF.

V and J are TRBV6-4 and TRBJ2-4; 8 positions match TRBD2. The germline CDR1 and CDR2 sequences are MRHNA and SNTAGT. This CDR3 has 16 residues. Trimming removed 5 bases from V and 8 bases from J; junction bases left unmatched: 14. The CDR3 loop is CASSPPAYSGSDIQYF. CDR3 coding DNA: TGTGCCAGCAGTCCTCCGGCGTACAGCGGGAGTGACATTCAGTACTTC.